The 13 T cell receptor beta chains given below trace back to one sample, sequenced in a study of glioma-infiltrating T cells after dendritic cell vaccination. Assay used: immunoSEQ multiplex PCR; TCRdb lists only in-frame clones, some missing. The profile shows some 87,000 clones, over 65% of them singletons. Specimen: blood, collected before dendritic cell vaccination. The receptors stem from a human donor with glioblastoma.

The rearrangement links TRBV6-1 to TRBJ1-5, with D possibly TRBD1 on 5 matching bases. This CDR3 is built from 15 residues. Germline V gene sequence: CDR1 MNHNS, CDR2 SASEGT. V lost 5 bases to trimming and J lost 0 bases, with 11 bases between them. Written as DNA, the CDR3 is TGTGCCAGCAGTTGGACACCGAATAGCAATCAGCCCCAGCATTTT. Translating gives CASSWTPNSNQPQHF.

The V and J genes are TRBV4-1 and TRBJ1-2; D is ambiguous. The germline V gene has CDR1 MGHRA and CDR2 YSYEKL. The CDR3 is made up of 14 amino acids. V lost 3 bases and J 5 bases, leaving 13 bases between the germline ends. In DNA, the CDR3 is TGCGCCAGCAGCCAGCAGGAGGCTGGATATGGCTACACCTTC. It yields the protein CASSQQEAGYGYTF.

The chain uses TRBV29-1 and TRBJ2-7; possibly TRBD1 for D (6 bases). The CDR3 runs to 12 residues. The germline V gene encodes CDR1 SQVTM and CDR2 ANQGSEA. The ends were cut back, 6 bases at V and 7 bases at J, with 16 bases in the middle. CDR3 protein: CSVRYRVGEQYF. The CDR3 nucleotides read TGCAGCGTGAGGTACAGGGTGGGGGAGCAGTACTTC.

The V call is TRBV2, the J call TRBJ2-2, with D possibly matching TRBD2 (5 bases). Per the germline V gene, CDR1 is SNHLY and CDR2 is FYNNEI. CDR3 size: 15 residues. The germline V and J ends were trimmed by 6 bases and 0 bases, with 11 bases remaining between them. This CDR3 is CASSVGGANTGELFF. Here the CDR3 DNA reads TGTGCCAGCAGCGTTGGAGGTGCGAACACCGGGGAGCTGTTTTTT. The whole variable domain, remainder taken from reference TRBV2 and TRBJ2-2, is EPEVTQTPSHQVTQMGQEVILRCVPISNHLYFYWYRQILGQKVEFLVSFYNNEISEKSEIFDDQFSVERPDGSNFTLKIRSTKLEDSAMYFCASSVGGANTGELFFGEGSRLTVL.

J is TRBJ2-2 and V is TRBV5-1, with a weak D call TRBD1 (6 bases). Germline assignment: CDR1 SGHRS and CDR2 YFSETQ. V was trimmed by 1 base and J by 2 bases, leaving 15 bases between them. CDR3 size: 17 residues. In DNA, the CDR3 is TGCGCCAGCAGCTTGTTCACAGGGAGAGGTAACACCGGGGAGCTGTTTTTT. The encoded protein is CASSLFTGRGNTGELFF.

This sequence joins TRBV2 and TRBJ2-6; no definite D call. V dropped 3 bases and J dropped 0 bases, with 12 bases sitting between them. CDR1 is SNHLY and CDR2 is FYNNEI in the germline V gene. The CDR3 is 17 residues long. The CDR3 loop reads CASSDFEVLSGANVLTF. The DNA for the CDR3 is TGTGCCAGCAGTGATTTCGAGGTCCTCTCTGGGGCCAACGTCCTGACTTTC.

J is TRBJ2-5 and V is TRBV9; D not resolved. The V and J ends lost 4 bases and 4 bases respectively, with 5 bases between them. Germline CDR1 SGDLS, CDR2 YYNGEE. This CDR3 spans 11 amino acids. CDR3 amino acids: CASSLTETQYF. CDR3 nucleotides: TGTGCCAGCAGCCTAACAGAGACCCAGTACTTC.

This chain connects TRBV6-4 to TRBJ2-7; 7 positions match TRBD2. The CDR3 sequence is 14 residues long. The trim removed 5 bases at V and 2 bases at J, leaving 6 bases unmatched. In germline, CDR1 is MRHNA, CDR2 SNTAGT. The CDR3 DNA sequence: TGTGCCAGCAGTTATGAAGCGGGGCCCTACGAGCAGTACTTC. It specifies CASSYEAGPYEQYF.

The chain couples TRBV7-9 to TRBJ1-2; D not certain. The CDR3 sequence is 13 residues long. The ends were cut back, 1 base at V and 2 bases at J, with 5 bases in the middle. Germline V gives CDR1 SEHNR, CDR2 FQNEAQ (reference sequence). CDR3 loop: CASSLERNYGYTF. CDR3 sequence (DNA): TGTGCCAGCAGCTTAGAGAGGAACTATGGCTACACCTTC.

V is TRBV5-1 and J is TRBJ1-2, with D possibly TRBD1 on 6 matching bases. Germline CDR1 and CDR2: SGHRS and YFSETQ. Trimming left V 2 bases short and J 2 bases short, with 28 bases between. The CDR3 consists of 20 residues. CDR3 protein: CASSFAAYRETRRENYGYTF. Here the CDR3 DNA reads TGCGCCAGCAGCTTTGCTGCTTACAGGGAGACAAGAAGGGAAAACTATGGCTACACCTTC.

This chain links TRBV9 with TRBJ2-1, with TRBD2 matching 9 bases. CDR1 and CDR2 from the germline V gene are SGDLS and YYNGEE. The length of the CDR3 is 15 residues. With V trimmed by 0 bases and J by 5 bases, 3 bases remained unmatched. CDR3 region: CASSVGGGAHNEQFF. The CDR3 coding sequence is TGTGCCAGCAGCGTAGGCGGGGGGGCCCACAATGAGCAGTTCTTC.

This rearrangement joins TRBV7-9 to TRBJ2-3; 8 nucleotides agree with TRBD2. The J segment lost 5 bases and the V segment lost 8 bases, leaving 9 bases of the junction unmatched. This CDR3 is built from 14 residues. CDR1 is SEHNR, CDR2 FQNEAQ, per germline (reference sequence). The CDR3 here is CASHGGALGDTQYF. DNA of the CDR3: TGTGCCAGCCACGGGGGGGCCTTGGGAGATACGCAGTATTTT. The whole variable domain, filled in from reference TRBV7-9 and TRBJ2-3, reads DTGVSQNPRHKITKRGQNVTFRCDPISEHNRLYWYRQTLGQGPEFLTYFQNEAQLEKSRLLSDRFSAERPKGSFSTLEIQRTEQGDSAMYLCASHGGALGDTQYFGPGTRLTVL.

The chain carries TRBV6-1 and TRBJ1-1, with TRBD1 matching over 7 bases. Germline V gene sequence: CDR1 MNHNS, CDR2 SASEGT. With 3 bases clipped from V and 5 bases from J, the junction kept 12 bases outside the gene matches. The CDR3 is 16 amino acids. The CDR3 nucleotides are TGTGCCAGCAGTGACGAAAGCAGGGGGAGTGGGACTGAAGCTTTCTTT. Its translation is CASSDESRGSGTEAFF.